These T cell receptor beta chains were read from a single sample in a study of blood T cell repertoires in COVID-19. Data came from immunoSEQ multiplex PCR; TCRdb stores just in-frame clones and leaves some out. The data show 40,000 to 55,000 clones, around 80% seen once. Material for sequencing was PBMCs or T cells enriched from blood (not recorded which). The receptors originated from a woman between 50 and 59 years old with acute COVID-19. CDR3s include the opening cysteine and the closing phenylalanine or tryptophan. The D gene is left open where the match is weak. The size field is filled for only some rows; it gives once, few, many or a size class.

cdr3_length | j_call | d_call | v_call | clone_size | cdr3_nt | cdr3_aa
14 | TRBJ2-4 | - | TRBV5-1 | - | TGCGCCAGCAGCGAAGGACAGGGCGGGAGCATTCAGTACTTC | CASSEGQGGSIQYF
12 | TRBJ2-1 | - | TRBV12-3/TRBV12-4 | - | TGTGCCAGCAAACAGACCTACAATGAGCAGTTCTTC | CASKQTYNEQFF
16 | TRBJ1-3 | - | TRBV4-1 | - | TGCGCCAGCAGCCAAGAAGGTGGAGGGGCTGGAAACACCATATATTTT | CASSQEGGGAGNTIYF
16 | TRBJ2-6 | - | TRBV12-5 | - | TGTGCTAGTGGTTTATATCCGGGATCTGGGGCCAACGTCCTGACTTTC | CASGLYPGSGANVLTF
14 | TRBJ1-1 | TRBD1 | TRBV3-1/TRBV3-2 | - | TGTGCCAGCAGCCAAGAGGACAGGAGATTTGAAGCTTTCTTT | CASSQEDRRFEAFF
16 | TRBJ2-2 | TRBD2 | TRBV6-5 | - | TGTGCCAGCAGTTACAGACTAGCGGGGGCCACCGGGGAGCTGTTTTTT | CASSYRLAGATGELFF
14 | TRBJ1-6 | TRBD1 | TRBV5-1 | few | TGCGCCAGCAGCTTGGACAGGGGAAATTCACCCCTCCACTTT | CASSLDRGNSPLHF
15 | TRBJ1-2 | TRBD1 | TRBV6-5 | - | TGTGCCAGCAGTTCTGCAGGGGGTAGGAGCTATGGCTACACCTTC | CASSSAGGRSYGYTF
14 | TRBJ2-5 | - | TRBV14 | - | TGTGCCAGCAGCCAAGATTTAGCACCAGAGACCCAGTACTTC | CASSQDLAPETQYF
13 | TRBJ1-2 | - | TRBV30 | - | TGTGCCTGGAGTCGGGAGGCCTACTATGGCTACACCTTC | CAWSREAYYGYTF
10 | TRBJ2-5 | - | TRBV10-2 | once | TGCGCCACCAAACACGAGACCCAGTACTTC | CATKHETQYF
13 | TRBJ1-6 | - | TRBV6-1 | - | TGTGCCAGCAGTGAAAGCGAAAATTCACCCCTCCACTTT | CASSESENSPLHF
14 | TRBJ2-1 | TRBD2 | TRBV9 | - | TGTGCCAGCAGCCGGACTAGCGGTTACAATGAGCAGTTCTTC | CASSRTSGYNEQFF
13 | TRBJ2-7 | - | TRBV10-1 | - | TGCGCCATCCCAGGAGGGGGCGTCTACGAGCAGTACTTC | CAIPGGGVYEQYF
16 | TRBJ2-3 | - | TRBV4-1 | few | TGCGCCAGCAGCCCGGAAGGGGCTAGAAGAGGAGATACGCAGTATTTT | CASSPEGARRGDTQYF
15 | TRBJ1-2 | - | TRBV7-8 | - | TGTGCCAGCAGCCCAAGACTGACTACGGGCTATGGCTACACCTTC | CASSPRLTTGYGYTF
16 | TRBJ2-3 | TRBD1 | TRBV5-1 | - | TGCGCCAGCAGCTCGTACTGGGACAGGGGAGAAGATACGCAGTATTTT | CASSSYWDRGEDTQYF
17 | TRBJ2-5 | TRBD2 | TRBV4-2 | - | TGTGCCAGCAGCCCCCGTGGACTAGCGGGGGGCCAAGAGACCCAGTACTTC | CASSPRGLAGGQETQYF
14 | TRBJ1-2 | - | TRBV14 | - | TGTGCCAGCAGCCAGGGAACAGGGAAAGTTGGCTACACCTTC | CASSQGTGKVGYTF
15 | TRBJ1-4 | TRBD1 | TRBV3-1/TRBV3-2 | - | TGTGCCAGCAGTCTCCAAGGGACAGGTAAAGAAAAACTGTTTTTT | CASSLQGTGKEKLFF
14 | TRBJ1-2 | TRBD1 | TRBV15 | - | TGTGCCACCAGCATAAAAGGGACAGTACGTGGCTACACCTTC | CATSIKGTVRGYTF
17 | TRBJ1-3 | - | TRBV7-9 | - | TGTGCCAGCAGCTTGTTAACAGGGCCCCTCTCTGGAAACACCATATATTTT | CASSLLTGPLSGNTIYF
15 | TRBJ1-2 | - | TRBV15 | - | TGTGCCACCAGCAGACAACAGGGTGTTTCCTATGGCTACACCTTC | CATSRQQGVSYGYTF
14 | TRBJ1-4 | TRBD1 | TRBV5-1 | - | TGCGCCAGCAGCCCCGGACAGGGGGCTGAAAAACTGTTTTTT | CASSPGQGAEKLFF
12 | TRBJ2-1 | TRBD2 | TRBV5-4 | - | TGTGCCAGCAGCAATACTAGGACTAGGTCGTTCTTC | CASSNTRTRSFF
13 | TRBJ1-2 | TRBD1 | TRBV10-3 | few | TGTGCCATCAGTGACAGGGGGCAGGTTGGCTACACCTTC | CAISDRGQVGYTF
14 | TRBJ1-3 | - | TRBV11-2 | few | TGTGCCAGCAGCTTAAAGGGGTACGGAAACACCATATATTTT | CASSLKGYGNTIYF
16 | TRBJ1-1 | - | TRBV18 | few | TGTGCCAGCTCACCCAGCGCTTTACAGGGGAACACTGAAGCTTTCTTT | CASSPSALQGNTEAFF
14 | TRBJ2-5 | - | TRBV5-8 | - | TGTGCCAGCAGCTTGCATCCAGGGGAAGAGACCCAGTACTTC | CASSLHPGEETQYF
15 | TRBJ2-6 | - | TRBV25-1 | - | TGTGCCAGCAGTGAATCCCTCTCTGGGGCCAACGTCCTGACTTTC | CASSESLSGANVLTF
12 | TRBJ1-2 | TRBD1 | TRBV10-3 | - | TGTGCCACCGGACAGGAGCTGTATGGCTACACCTTC | CATGQELYGYTF
14 | TRBJ1-3 | TRBD1 | TRBV19 | - | TGTGCCAGTAAGGAGGGGGCAGGAGAAAACACCATATATTTT | CASKEGAGENTIYF
15 | TRBJ2-7 | - | TRBV25-1 | - | TGTGCCAGCAGCCCCCCTTCTACAGGTTCCTACGAGCAGTACTTC | CASSPPSTGSYEQYF
16 | TRBJ1-4 | TRBD1 | TRBV5-1 | - | TGCGCCAGCAGCTTGGGTTACGGGACAGGGGATGAAAAACTGTTTTTT | CASSLGYGTGDEKLFF
15 | TRBJ1-2 | TRBD1 | TRBV11-2 | few | TGTGCCAGCAGCCGGACAGGGGAGGAGGTTTATGGCTACACCTTC | CASSRTGEEVYGYTF
14 | TRBJ1-4 | TRBD1 | TRBV5-4 | - | TGTGCCAGCAGCACGGACAGGATCGATGAAAAACTGTTTTTT | CASSTDRIDEKLFF
14 | TRBJ1-2 | - | TRBV11-2 | - | TGTGCCAGCAGCTTAGACCTTGCCGGGGATGGCTACACCTTC | CASSLDLAGDGYTF